The following is a TCR beta chain sequence with its context. Its cognate antigen is unknown. These data are taken from a study of T cells in localized non-small cell lung cancer. Findings and limits, study-wide: Because researchers sequenced only one region of the tumor, heterogeneity is still possible. Highest T cell clonality was seen in uninvolved adjacent lung, surpassing that measured in tumor. Appearance in adjacent lung was seen for a median about 59 of the top 100 tumor clones.

The repertoire was sequenced with immunoSEQ multiplex PCR; TCRdb's copy has only in-frame clones and lacks some. The table shows under 9,500 clones, with roughly nine tenths occurring only once. Germline-derived CDR1 and CDR2 are SGHTA and FQGNSA. CDR3 length: 14 amino acids. V was clipped by 5 bases and J by 3 bases; unmatched bases: 6. The TCR was taken from a woman between 35 and 75 years old with stage I squamous cell lung carcinoma. The rearrangement joins TRBV7-2 to TRBJ2-7, with TRBD1 identical over 8 bases. The specimen was peripheral blood, collected before any cancer treatment. This CDR3 is CASSPAGQGYEQYF. CDR3 DNA sequence: TGTGCCAGCAGCCCCGCCGGACAGGGCTACGAGCAGTACTTC.